This TCR beta chain emerged from a study of shared clonotypes between healthy human individuals. Study outcomes and limitations: Clonotype sharing across donors was expected to vary with sequencing depth. The diversity represented, both genetic and in exposure history, was limited by few donors. Naive subsets generally had larger estimated richness than memory subsets.

With V trimmed by 5 bases and J by 5 bases, 5 bases remained unmatched. The CDR3 is made up of 14 amino acids. In germline, CDR1 is MRHNA, CDR2 SNTAGT. The method was immunoSEQ multiplex PCR; TCRdb's version includes in-frame clones alone and lacks a portion of them. In the table there are roughly 2.2 million clones, 93% of which are singletons. Comments on this clone: The antigen is not known.

The source of this sequence is a man aged 18 to 35 in good health. Some clones in this sample may be carry-over from other donors' samples. Input material: naive CD4+ T cells from PBMCs. Subset: CD45RA+ positively selected. The rearrangement links TRBV6-4 to TRBJ2-3; 9 positions agree with TRBD1. CDR3 sequence (DNA): TGTGCCAGCAGTAGGACAGGGGATCAAGATACGCAGTATTTT. Residues: CASSRTGDQDTQYF.